The next 17 T cell receptor beta chains were all read from a single sample in a study of blood T cell repertoires in COVID-19. The repertoire was sequenced with immunoSEQ multiplex PCR; TCRdb's copy has only in-frame clones and lacks some. The sample yields tens of thousands of clones, roughly four fifths seen once. Material for sequencing was peripheral blood. The receptors originated from a man in his fifties or sixties with active COVID-19.

This rearrangement joins TRBV7-8 to TRBJ1-1; D uncertain. CDR1 is SGHVS, CDR2 FQNEAQ, per germline. The CDR3 length is 13 residues. Trimming took off 3 bases at V and 1 base at J, with 6 bases between the two ends. Written as DNA, the CDR3 is TGTGCCAGCAGCTTGGGGAGGAACACTGAAGCTTTCTTT. As protein: CASSLGRNTEAFF. Full variable domain (missing parts from reference TRBV7-8 and TRBJ1-1): GAGVSQSPRYKVAKRGQDVALRCDPISGHVSLFWYQQALGQGPEFLTYFQNEAQLDKSGLPSDRFFAERPEGSVSTLKIQRTQQEDSAVYLCASSLGRNTEAFFGQGTRLTVV.

This rearrangement joins TRBV2 to TRBJ1-6; 7 nucleotides line up with TRBD1. V lost 3 bases and J lost 11; bases outside the gene matches: 10. CDR1 and CDR2 (germline): SNHLY, FYNNEI. This CDR3 spans 15 amino acids. In DNA form, the CDR3 reads TGTGCCAGCAGTGAGGTACCTCTGCAGGGGGCACCCCTCCACTTT. This codes for CASSEVPLQGAPLHF. The entire variable domain, with the rest obtained from reference TRBV2 and TRBJ1-6, is as follows: EPEVTQTPSHQVTQMGQEVILRCVPISNHLYFYWYRQILGQKVEFLVSFYNNEISEKSEIFDDQFSVERPDGSNFTLKIRSTKLEDSAMYFCASSEVPLQGAPLHFGNGTRLTVT.

In its sample, this clone was seen once. The chain is built from TRBV28 and TRBJ2-3, with 9 bases that match TRBD2. Losses at the gene ends were 5 bases for V and 7 bases for J; bases not matched to a gene: 13. This CDR3 has 16 amino acids. Germline V gene sequence: CDR1 MDHEN, CDR2 SYDVKM. The CDR3 loop reads CASSPGTSRGRNTQYF. CDR3 in DNA: TGTGCCAGCAGTCCCGGGACTAGCAGGGGTCGGAATACGCAGTATTTT.

The rearrangement joins TRBV6-6 to TRBJ1-5; D gene ambiguous. This CDR3 has 12 residues. Between the trimmed V and J ends, which lost 2 bases and 9 bases, there was a span of 8 bases. Germline V gene sequence: CDR1 MNHNY, CDR2 SVGAGI (reference sequence). The CDR3 region is CASSYEGGPQHF. CDR3 sequence (DNA): TGTGCCAGCAGTTACGAGGGTGGGCCCCAGCATTTT.

This clone was picked up one time. J is TRBJ2-7 and V is TRBV9; TRBD1 matches 7 bases. Germline CDR1 SGDLS, CDR2 YYNGEE. The trim removed 0 bases at V and 3 bases at J, leaving 6 bases unmatched. The CDR3 has 15 residues. The CDR3 nucleotides read TGTGCCAGCAGCGTAGCAGGGGGTCCTTTCTACGAGCAGTACTTC. It is translated as CASSVAGGPFYEQYF.

The genes are TRBV6-5 and TRBJ1-2; maybe TRBD1 (6 bases). The germline V gene has CDR1 MNHEY and CDR2 SVGAGI. This CDR3 is built from 14 residues. V lost 5 bases and J 4 bases, leaving 14 bases between the germline ends. The CDR3 sequence: CASSHNRDGYGYTF. DNA of the CDR3: TGTGCCAGCAGTCATAACAGGGACGGCTATGGCTACACCTTC.

The chain carries TRBV19 and TRBJ2-7; 11 bases fit TRBD1. This CDR3 has 14 residues. CDR1 is LNHDA and CDR2 is SQIVND in the germline V gene (reference sequence). After removal of 6 bases from V and 5 bases from J, the junction contained 6 bases not matched to a gene. CDR3 DNA sequence: TGTGCCAGTAGACCGGGACAGGGGGTTAACGAGCAGTACTTC. It yields the protein CASRPGQGVNEQYF.

This chain links TRBV9 with TRBJ2-3; D unresolved. The CDR3 sequence is 15 residues long. From germline, CDR1 is SGDLS and CDR2 YYNGEE. Trimming shortened V by 0 bases and J by 3 bases, and 11 bases separated the two germline ends. CDR3 DNA: TGTGCCAGCAGCGTAGCTACGCGGCAGACAGATACGCAGTATTTT. It is translated as CASSVATRQTDTQYF.

J is TRBJ2-2 and V is TRBV7-2; tentative D call: TRBD1 (6 bases). V dropped 0 bases and J dropped 2 bases, with 7 bases sitting between them. The CDR3 contains 15 residues. CDR1 SGHTA and CDR2 FQGNSA come from the germline V gene. The CDR3 loop reads CASSLAQGNTGELFF. Here the CDR3 DNA reads TGTGCCAGCAGCTTAGCACAGGGTAACACCGGGGAGCTGTTTTTT.

The rearrangement uses TRBV2 and TRBJ1-1, with D unclear. Germline V CDR1 and CDR2: SNHLY, FYNNEI. V was trimmed by 10 bases and J by 5 bases, leaving 17 bases between them. The CDR3 contains 13 residues. CDR3 sequence (DNA): TGTGCCATACAAATGCCCCCCTTAACTGAAGCTTTCTTT. Protein product: CAIQMPPLTEAFF.

The CDR3 nucleotides read TGTGCCAGTAACGATGGGGCGCGGTTCAGCTCCTACAATGAGCAGTTCTTC. Encoded protein: CASNDGARFSSYNEQFF. V is TRBV19 and J is TRBJ2-1, with a weak D call TRBD1 (5 bases). V dropped 7 bases and J dropped 0 bases, with 19 bases sitting between them. CDR3 length: 17 amino acids. The germline gives CDR1 LNHDA, CDR2 SQIVND (reference sequence).

This chain links TRBV28 with TRBJ2-3, with TRBD1 matching 7 bases. The CDR3 spans 13 residues. V dropped 6 bases and J dropped 9; count of bases not matched to a gene: 9. In germline, CDR1 is MDHEN, CDR2 SYDVKM. Here the CDR3 reads CASRRSGQPTQYF. CDR3 in DNA: TGTGCCAGCAGGAGATCGGGACAGCCAACGCAGTATTTT.

The table lists this clone with a few counts. CDR3 sequence (DNA): TGTGCCAGCAGACCCCCGGGACTAGATTTTGCAGATACGCAGTATTTT. Translation gives CASRPPGLDFADTQYF. V is TRBV7-9 and J is TRBJ2-3, with 8 bases identical to TRBD2. The CDR3 is made up of 16 amino acids. The V and J ends lost 6 bases and 4 bases, in that order; junction bases with no gene match: 12. Germline V gene sequence: CDR1 SEHNR, CDR2 FQNEAQ (reference sequence). Looking up the rest from reference TRBV7-9 and TRBJ2-3 gives the full variable domain: DTGVSQNPRHKITKRGQNVTFRCDPISEHNRLYWYRQTLGQGPEFLTYFQNEAQLEKSRLLSDRFSAERPKGSFSTLEIQRTEQGDSAMYLCASRPPGLDFADTQYFGPGTRLTVL.

The rearrangement links TRBV28 to TRBJ1-3; weak D call: TRBD1 (6 bases). Looked up from germline, CDR1 is MDHEN and CDR2 is SYDVKM. The CDR3 consists of 16 residues. V was trimmed by 5 bases and J by 0 bases, leaving 14 bases between them. The CDR3 DNA is TGTGCCAGCAGTCGACCCGGGACATACTCTGGAAACACCATATATTTT. It is translated as CASSRPGTYSGNTIYF.

The rearrangement uses TRBV7-9 and TRBJ1-2; TRBD1 agrees at 7 bases. J lost 0 bases, V lost 2 bases, and 3 bases had no gene match. CDR3 length: 15 residues. Germline V lookup: CDR1 SEHNR, CDR2 FQNEAQ (reference sequence). Written as DNA, the CDR3 is TGTGCCAGCAGCTTAACCGGGACAGCTAACTATGGCTACACCTTC. Amino acid sequence: CASSLTGTANYGYTF.

V and J are TRBV28 and TRBJ1-2; 10 positions agree with TRBD1. V was pared by 6 bases and J by 2 bases, with 6 bases of the junction left unmatched. Germline V gene data show CDR1 as MDHEN and CDR2 as SYDVKM. The CDR3 contains 15 residues. The CDR3 coding sequence is TGTGCCAGCAGCCGGCCGGGACAGGGGAACTATGGCTACACCTTC. Translated, it gives CASSRPGQGNYGYTF.

The V and J genes are TRBV11-3 and TRBJ1-1, with a possible D match to TRBD1 (5 bases). The V gene's germline CDR1 is SGHNT and CDR2 YENEEA. The CDR3 runs to 12 residues. V lost 5 bases to trimming and J lost 10 bases, with 14 bases between them. The CDR3, as DNA: TGTGCCAGCAGCCAATCCGGGGGGATAGCTTTCTTT. Translated, it gives CASSQSGGIAFF.